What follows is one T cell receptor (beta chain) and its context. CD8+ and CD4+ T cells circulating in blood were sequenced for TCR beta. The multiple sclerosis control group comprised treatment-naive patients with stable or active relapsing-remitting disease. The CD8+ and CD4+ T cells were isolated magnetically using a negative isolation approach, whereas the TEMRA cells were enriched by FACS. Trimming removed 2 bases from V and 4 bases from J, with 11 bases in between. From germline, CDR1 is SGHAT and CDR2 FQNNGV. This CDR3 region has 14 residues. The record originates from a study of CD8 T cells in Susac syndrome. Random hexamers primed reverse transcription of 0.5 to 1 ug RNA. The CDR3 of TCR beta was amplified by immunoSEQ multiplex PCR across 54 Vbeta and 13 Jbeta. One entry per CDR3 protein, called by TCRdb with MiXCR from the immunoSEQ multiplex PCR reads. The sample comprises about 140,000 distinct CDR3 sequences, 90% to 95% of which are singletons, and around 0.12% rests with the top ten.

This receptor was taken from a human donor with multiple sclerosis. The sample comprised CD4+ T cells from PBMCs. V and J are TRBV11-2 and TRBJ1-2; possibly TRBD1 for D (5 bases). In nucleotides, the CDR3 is TGTGCCAGCAGCTTACGGGGGAAGAGCTATGGCTACACCTTC. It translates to CASSLRGKSYGYTF.